The TCR beta chain under discussion was sequenced for a study of cytomegalovirus exposure and HLA in healthy donors. Whole-study results and caveats: Presence/absence results assume similar sequencing depth per donor, which may not hold. Investigators reported fewer than 200 TCR beta chains as tied to cytomegalovirus. Segments of the TCR beta V type were, in most cases, productive about 87% or about 30% of the time in an earlier analysis.

Germline V lookup: CDR1 KGHSH, CDR2 LQKENI. The CDR3 is made up of 18 amino acids. The J segment lost 1 base and the V segment lost 4 bases, leaving 13 bases of the junction unmatched. About this clone: No antigen is known for it.

60 Vbeta and 13 Jbeta primers were used in PCR. Assay: immunoSEQ multiplex PCR; the TCRdb copy retains only in-frame clones and omits some. The sample lists some 160,000 clones; 70% to 80% were seen once. The V call is TRBV18, the J call TRBJ2-1, with TRBD2 matching 7 bases. The origin of this receptor is a man in his fifties or sixties in good health and CMV-seropositive. What was sequenced was PBMCs. The CDR3 bases are TGTGCCAGCTCACAACCCCTTAGGGCGGGGGATTCCTACAATGAGCAGTTCTTC. This translates into CASSQPLRAGDSYNEQFF.